This T cell receptor beta chain was obtained from a study of blood T cell repertoires in COVID-19. At the level of the study: The cDNA or gDNA used as material had been derived from T cells, B-cell-depleted T cells, or PBMCs.

Symptom resolution, clearance, or two negative PCRs marked donors in Cohort 3 as recovered. V was cut by 3 bases and J by 1 base, with 28 bases left in between. Germline-derived CDR1 and CDR2 are MDHEN and SYDVKM. The CDR3 is 21 residues long. Here immunoSEQ multiplex PCR was the method, and the copy in TCRdb shows in-frame clones only, minus some. The sample yields a few hundred thousand clones, approximately 91% seen once. The rearrangement joins TRBV28 to TRBJ2-4, with D possibly matching TRBD1 (6 bases). Sequenced material: PBMCs or T cells enriched from blood (not recorded which). This sequence originates from a young woman who had recovered from COVID-19. CDR3 sequence reads: CASSLRGPWGPRSGAKNIQYF. The CDR3 DNA is TGTGCCAGCAGTTTGCGCGGCCCGTGGGGGCCACGCTCAGGGGCCAAAAACATTCAGTACTTC.